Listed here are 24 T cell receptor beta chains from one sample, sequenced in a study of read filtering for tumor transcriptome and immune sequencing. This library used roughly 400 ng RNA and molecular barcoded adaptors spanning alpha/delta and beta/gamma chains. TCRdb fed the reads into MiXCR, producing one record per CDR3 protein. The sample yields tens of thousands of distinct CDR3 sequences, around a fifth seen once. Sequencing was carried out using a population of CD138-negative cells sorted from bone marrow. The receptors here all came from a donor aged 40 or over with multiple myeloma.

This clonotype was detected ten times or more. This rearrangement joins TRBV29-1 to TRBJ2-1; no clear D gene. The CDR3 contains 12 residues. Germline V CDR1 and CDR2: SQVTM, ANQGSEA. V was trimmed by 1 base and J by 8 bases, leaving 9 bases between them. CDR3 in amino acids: CSVEGGLDEQFF. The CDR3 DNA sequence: TGCAGCGTTGAAGGCGGCCTAGATGAGCAGTTCTTC.

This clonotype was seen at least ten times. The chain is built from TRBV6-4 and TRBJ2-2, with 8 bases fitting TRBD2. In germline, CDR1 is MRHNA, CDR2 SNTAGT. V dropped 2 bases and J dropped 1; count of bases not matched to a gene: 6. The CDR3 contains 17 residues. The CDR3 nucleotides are TGTGCCAGCAGTGACCACTCTCTAGCGGGGAACACCGGGGAGCTGTTTTTT. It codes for CASSDHSLAGNTGELFF.

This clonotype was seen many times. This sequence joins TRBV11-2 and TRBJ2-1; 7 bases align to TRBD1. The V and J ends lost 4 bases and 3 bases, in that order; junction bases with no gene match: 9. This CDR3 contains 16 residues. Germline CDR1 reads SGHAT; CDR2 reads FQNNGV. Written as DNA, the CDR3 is TGTGCCAGCAGCTCAGTGACAGGGAGTGACTACAATGAGCAGTTCTTC. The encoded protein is CASSSVTGSDYNEQFF.

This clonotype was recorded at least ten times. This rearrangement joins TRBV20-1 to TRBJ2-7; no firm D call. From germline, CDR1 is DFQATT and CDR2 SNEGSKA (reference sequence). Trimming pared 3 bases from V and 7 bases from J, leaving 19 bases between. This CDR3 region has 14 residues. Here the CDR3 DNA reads TGCAGTGCTAGTGGTGACTCCCATCCCCGGGAGCAGTACTTC. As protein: CSASGDSHPREQYF.

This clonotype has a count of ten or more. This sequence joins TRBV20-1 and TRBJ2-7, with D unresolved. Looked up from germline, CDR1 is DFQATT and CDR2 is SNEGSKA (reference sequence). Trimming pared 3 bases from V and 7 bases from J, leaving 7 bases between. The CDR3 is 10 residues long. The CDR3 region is CSARVVEQYF. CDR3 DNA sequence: TGCAGTGCTAGGGTTGTTGAGCAGTACTTC.

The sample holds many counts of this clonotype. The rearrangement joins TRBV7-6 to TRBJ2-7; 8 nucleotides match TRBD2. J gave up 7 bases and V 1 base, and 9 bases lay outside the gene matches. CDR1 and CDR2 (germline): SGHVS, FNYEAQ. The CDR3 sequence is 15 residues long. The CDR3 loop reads CASSLDIAGLGEQYF. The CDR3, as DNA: TGTGCCAGCAGCTTAGACATAGCGGGACTGGGAGAGCAGTACTTC.

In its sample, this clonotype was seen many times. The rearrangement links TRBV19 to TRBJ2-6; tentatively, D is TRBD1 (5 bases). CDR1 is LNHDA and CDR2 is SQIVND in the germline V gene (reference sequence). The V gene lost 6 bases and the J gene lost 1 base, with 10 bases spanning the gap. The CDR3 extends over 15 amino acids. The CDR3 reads CASSRRVSGANVLTF. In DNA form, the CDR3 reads TGTGCCAGTAGCCGCAGGGTTTCTGGGGCCAACGTCCTGACTTTC.

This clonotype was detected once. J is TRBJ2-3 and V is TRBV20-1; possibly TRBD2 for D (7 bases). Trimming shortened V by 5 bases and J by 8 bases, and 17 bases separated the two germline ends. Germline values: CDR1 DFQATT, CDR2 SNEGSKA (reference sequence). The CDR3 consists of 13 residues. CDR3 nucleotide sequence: TGCAGTGCTCGGAGGGGGGGCCGTGGTACGCAGTATTTT. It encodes CSARRGGRGTQYF.

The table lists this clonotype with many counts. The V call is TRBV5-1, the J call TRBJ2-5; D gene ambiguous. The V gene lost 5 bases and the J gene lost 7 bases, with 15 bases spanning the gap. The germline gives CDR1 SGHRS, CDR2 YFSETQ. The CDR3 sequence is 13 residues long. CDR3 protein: CASSLGSSGTQYF. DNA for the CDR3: TGCGCCAGCAGTCTTGGCTCCTCTGGGACCCAGTACTTC.

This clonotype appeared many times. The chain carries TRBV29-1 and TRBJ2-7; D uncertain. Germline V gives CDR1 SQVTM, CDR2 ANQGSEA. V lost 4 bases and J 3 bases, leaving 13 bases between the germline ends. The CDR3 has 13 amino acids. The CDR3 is CSVGGSLGYEQYF. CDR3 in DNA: TGCAGCGTTGGGGGTAGTTTAGGCTACGAGCAGTACTTC.

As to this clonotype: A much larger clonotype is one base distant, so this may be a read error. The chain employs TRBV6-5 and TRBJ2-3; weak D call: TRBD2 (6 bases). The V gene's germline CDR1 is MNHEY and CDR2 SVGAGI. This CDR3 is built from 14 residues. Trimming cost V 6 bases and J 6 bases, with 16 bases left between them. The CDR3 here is CASRIDMGRDTQYF. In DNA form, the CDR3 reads TGTGCCAGCAGGATAGACATGGGGAGGGATACGCAGTATTTT.

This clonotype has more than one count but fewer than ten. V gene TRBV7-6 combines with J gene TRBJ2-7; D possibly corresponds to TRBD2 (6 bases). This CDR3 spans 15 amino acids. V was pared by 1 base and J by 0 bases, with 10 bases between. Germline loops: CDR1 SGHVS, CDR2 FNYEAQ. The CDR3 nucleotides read TGTGCCAGCAGCTTAGGCGGGACTTCCTCCTACGAGCAGTACTTC. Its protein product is CASSLGGTSSYEQYF.

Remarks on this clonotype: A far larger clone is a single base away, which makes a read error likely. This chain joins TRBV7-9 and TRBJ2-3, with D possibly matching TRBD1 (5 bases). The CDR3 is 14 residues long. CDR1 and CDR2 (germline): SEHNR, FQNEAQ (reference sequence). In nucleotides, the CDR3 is TGTGCCGGCAGCTTAAGGGGTCAAGAAGATACGCAGTATTTT. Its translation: CAGSLRGQEDTQYF.

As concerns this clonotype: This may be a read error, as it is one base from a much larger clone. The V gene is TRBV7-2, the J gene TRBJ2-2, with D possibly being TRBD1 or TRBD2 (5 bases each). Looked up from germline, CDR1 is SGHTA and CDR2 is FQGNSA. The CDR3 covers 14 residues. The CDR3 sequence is CASSTRLGRGEPFF. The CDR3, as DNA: TGTGCCAGCAGCACCCGACTTGGGCGAGGGGAGCCGTTTTTT. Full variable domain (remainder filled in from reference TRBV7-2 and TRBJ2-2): GAGVSQSPSNKVTEKGKDVELRCDPISGHTALYWYRQSLGQGLEFLIYFQGNSAPDKSGLPSDRFSAERTGGSVSTLTIQRTQQEDSAVYLCASSTRLGRGEPFFGEGSRLTVL.

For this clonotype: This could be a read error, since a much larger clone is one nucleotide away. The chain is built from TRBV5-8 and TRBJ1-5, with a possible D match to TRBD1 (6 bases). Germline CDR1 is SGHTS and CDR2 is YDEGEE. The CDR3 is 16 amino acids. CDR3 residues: CASSLRGWRSSQPQHF. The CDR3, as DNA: TGTGCCAGCAGCTTGAGGGGGTGGAGGAGCAGTCAGCCCCAGCATTTT.

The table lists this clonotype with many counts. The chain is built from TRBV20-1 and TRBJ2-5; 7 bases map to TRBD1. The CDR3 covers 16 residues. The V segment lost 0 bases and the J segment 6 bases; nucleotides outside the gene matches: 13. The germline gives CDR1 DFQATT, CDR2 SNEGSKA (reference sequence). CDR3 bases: TGCAGTGCTAGAGATCTGTATATGACAGGGCGAAAGACCCAGTACTTC. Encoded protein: CSARDLYMTGRKTQYF.

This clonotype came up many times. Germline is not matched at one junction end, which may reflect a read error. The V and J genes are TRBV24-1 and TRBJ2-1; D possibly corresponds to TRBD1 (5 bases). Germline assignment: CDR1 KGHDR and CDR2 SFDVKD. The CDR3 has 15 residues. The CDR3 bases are TGTGCCACCAGTGGCTGGCAGGGCCCCTACCATGAGCAGTTCTTC. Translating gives CATSGWQGPYHEQFF.

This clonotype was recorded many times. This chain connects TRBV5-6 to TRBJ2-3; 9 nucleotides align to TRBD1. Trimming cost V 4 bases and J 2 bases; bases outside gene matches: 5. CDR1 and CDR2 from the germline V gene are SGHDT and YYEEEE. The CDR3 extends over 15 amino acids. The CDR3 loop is CASSKDRGHTDTQYF. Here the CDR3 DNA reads TGTGCCAGCAGCAAGGACAGGGGACACACAGATACGCAGTATTTT.

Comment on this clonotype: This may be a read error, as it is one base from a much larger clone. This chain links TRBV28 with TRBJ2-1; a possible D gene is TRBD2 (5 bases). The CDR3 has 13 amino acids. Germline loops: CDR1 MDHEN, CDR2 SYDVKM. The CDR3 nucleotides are TGTGCCAGCAACACCCCCGCGGGTAATGAGCAGTCCTTC. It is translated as CASNTPAGNEQSF. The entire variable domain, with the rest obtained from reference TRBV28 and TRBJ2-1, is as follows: DVKVTQSSRYLVKRTGEKVFLECVQDMDHENMFWYRQDPGLGLRLIYFSYDVKMKEKGDIPEGYSVSREKKERFSLILESASTNQTSMYLCASNTPAGNEQSFGPGTRLTVL.

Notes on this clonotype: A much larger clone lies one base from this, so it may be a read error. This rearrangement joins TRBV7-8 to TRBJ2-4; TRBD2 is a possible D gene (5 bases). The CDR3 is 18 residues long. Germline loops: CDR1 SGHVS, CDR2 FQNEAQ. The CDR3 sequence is CASSLLMRVGLAKDIQYF. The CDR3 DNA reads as TGTGCCAGCAGCTTATTAATGAGGGTCGGGCTTGCCAAAGACATTCAGTACTTC. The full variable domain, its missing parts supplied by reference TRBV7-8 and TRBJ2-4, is GAGVSQSPRYKVAKRGQDVALRCDPISGHVSLFWYQQALGQGPEFLTYFQNEAQLDKSGLPSDRFFAERPEGSVSTLKIQRTQQEDSAVYLCASSLLMRVGLAKDIQYFGAGTRLSVL.

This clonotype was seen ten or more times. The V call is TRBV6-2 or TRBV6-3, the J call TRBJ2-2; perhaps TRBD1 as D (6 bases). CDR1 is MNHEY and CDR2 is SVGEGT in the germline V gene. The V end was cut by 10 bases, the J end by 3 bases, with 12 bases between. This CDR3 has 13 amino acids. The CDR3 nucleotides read TGTGCCAACCGGGACATGGACACCGGGGAGCTGTTTTTT. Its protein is CANRDMDTGELFF.

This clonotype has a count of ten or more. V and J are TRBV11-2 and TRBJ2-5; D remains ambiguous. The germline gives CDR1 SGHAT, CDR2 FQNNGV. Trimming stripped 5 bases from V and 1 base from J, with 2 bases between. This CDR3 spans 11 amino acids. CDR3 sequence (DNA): TGTGCCAGCAGCACCCAAGAGACCCAGTACTTC. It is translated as CASSTQETQYF.

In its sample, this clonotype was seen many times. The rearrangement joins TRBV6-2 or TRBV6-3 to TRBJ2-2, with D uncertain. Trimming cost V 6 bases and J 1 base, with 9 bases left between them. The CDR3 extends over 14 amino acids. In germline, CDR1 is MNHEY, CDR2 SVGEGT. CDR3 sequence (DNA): TGTGCCAGCAGACGACCGGGGAACACCGGGGAGCTGTTTTTT. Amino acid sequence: CASRRPGNTGELFF.

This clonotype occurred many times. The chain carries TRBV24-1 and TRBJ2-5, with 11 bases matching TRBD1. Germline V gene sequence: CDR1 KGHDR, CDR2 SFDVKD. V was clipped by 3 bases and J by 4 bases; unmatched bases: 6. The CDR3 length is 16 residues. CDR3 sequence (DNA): TGTGCCACCAGTGATGTGGGACAGGGGGTGGGAGAGACCCAGTACTTC. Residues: CATSDVGQGVGETQYF.